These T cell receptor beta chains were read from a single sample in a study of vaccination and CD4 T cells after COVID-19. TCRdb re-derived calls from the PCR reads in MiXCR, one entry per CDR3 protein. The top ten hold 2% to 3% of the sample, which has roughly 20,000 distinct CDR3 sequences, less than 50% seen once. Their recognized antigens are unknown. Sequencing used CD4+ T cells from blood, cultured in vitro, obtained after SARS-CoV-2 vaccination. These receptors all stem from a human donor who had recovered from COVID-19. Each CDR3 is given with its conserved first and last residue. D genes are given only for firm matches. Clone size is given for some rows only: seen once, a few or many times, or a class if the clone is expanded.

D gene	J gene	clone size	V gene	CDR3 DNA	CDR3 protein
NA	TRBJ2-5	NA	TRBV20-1	TGCAGTGCTAATGACGTCGAGACCCAGTACTTC	CSANDVETQYF
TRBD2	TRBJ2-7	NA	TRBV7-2	TGTGCCAGCAGCTCACGCCTAGCGGGGGAATCCTACGAGCAGTACTTC	CASSSRLAGESYEQYF
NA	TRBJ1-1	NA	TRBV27	TGTGCCAGCAGTTTACAGGGGTTGAACACTGAAGCTTTCTTT	CASSLQGLNTEAFF
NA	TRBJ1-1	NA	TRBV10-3	TGTGCCATCAGTACCAGACAGGCGTTGAACACTGAAGCTTTCTTT	CAISTRQALNTEAFF
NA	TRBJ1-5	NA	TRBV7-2	TGTGCCAGCAGCTTACGGGGGGCTGAGCCCCAGCATTTT	CASSLRGAEPQHF
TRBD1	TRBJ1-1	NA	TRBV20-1	TGCAGTGCTCGACAGGGGTCGAGAGGCACTGAAGCTTTCTTT	CSARQGSRGTEAFF
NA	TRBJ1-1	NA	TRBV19	TGTGCCAGTAGTCCGCGTGGGGGGTTGACTGAAGCTTTCTTT	CASSPRGGLTEAFF
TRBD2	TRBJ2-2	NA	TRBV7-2	TGTGCCAGCAGCCTCAAAAGCGGGGGCGACGGGGAGCTGTTTTTT	CASSLKSGGDGELFF
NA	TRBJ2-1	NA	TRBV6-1	TGTGCCAGCAGGGGTGGGGGGGGCTCTGGTGAGCAGTTCTTC	CASRGGGGSGEQFF
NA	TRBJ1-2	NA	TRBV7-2	TGTGCCAGCAGCTTACCCACAGACAGGAACTATGGCTACACCTTC	CASSLPTDRNYGYTF
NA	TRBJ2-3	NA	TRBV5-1	TGCGCCAGCAGCTACCCCCGTCCGGATACGCAGTATTTT	CASSYPRPDTQYF
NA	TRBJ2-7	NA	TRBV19	TGTGCCAGTAGTATAGGAAGGAACTCCTACGAGCAGTACTTC	CASSIGRNSYEQYF
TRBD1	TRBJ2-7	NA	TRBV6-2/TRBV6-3	TGTGCCAGCAGTCCCCGGGACAGATACTACGAGCAGTACTTC	CASSPRDRYYEQYF
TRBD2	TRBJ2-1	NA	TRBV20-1	TGCAGTGCGAGGGCGACTAGCGCTTACAATGAGCAGTTCTTC	CSARATSAYNEQFF
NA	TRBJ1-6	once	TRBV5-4	TGTGCCAGCAGCTCACAGGGAAAAGATTCACCCCTCCACTTT	CASSSQGKDSPLHF
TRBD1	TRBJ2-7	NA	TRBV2	TGTGCCAGCAGCGGGACAGTCAACGAGCAGTACTTC	CASSGTVNEQYF
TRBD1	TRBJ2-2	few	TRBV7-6	TGTGCCAGCAGTGCCGGGACAGGGCGAACCGGGGAGCTGTTTTTT	CASSAGTGRTGELFF
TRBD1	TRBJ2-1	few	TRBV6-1	TGTGCCAGCAGTCTTAGGACAGGGGGCTACAATGAGCAGTTCTTC	CASSLRTGGYNEQFF
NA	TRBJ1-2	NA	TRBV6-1	TGTGCCAGCAAGGAAGACACAGCTAACTATGGCTACACCTTC	CASKEDTANYGYTF
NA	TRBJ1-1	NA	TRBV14	TGTGCCAGCAGCCAGGTGACAGGGAACACTGAAGCTTTCTTT	CASSQVTGNTEAFF
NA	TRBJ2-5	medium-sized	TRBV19	TGTGCCAGTAGTCCCGTGAGGGGGGCCGGACAAGAGACCCAGTACTTC	CASSPVRGAGQETQYF
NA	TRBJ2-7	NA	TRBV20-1	TGCAGTGCTAGTAGAGGGCGCACCTACGAGCAGTACTTC	CSASRGRTYEQYF
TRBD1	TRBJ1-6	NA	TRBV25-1	TGTGCCAGCAGTGAACAGGGGGCGCTTGTTTCACCCCTCCACTTT	CASSEQGALVSPLHF
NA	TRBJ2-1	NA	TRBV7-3	TGTGCCAGCAGCTTAATAGGGACTCCGGAAGGTGAGCAGTTCTTC	CASSLIGTPEGEQFF
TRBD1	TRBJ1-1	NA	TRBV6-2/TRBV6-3	TGTGCCAGCAGTAGGCGGTTACAGGGGGACACTGAAGCTTTCTTT	CASSRRLQGDTEAFF
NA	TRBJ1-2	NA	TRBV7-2	TGTGCCAGCAGCTCTCCTTTAGGGGGTTATGGCTACACCTTC	CASSSPLGGYGYTF
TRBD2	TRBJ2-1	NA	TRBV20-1	TGCAGTGCTAGAACTAGCGGGAGGGCGAATGAGCAGTTCTTC	CSARTSGRANEQFF
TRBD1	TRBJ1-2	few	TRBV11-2	TGTGCCAGCAGCTTCGACAGGGGGTATGGCTACACCTTC	CASSFDRGYGYTF
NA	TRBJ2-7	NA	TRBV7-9	TGTGCCAGCGGAAAGGACGTATCGGTCGAGCAGTACTTC	CASGKDVSVEQYF
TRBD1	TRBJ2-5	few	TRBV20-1	TGCAGTGCTAGAAGACAGGGGGCGCCCCAAGAGACCCAGTACTTC	CSARRQGAPQETQYF
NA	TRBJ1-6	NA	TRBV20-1	TGCAGTGCTAGAGGGCAGACTTCACCCCTCCACTTT	CSARGQTSPLHF
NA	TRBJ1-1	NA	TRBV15	TGTGCCACCAGCAGAGTGGGGATAACTGAAGCTTTCTTT	CATSRVGITEAFF
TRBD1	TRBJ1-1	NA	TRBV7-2	TGTGCCAGCAGCCCGGACAGGTCAAAAGGCACTGAAGCTTTCTTT	CASSPDRSKGTEAFF
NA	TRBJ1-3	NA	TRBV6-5	TGTGCCAGCAGTTACGGGACACAAGGAAACACCATATATTTT	CASSYGTQGNTIYF
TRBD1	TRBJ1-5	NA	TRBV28	TGTGCCAGCAGTTTAACTGCAGGGGGAAATCAGCCCCAGCATTTT	CASSLTAGGNQPQHF
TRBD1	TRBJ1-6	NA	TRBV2	TGTGCCAGCACCCGAACGGACAGGGGGGCACCCCTCCACTTT	CASTRTDRGAPLHF
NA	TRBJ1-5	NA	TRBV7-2	TGTGCCAGCAGCTTAGACGCAGGGGATAGCAATCAGCCCCAGCATTTT	CASSLDAGDSNQPQHF
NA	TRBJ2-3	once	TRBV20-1	TGCAGTGCCCTCACAGATACGCAGTATTTT	CSALTDTQYF
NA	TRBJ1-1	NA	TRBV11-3	TGTGCCAGCAGCTTATTCAGGGGCTCCCTGAACACTGAAGCTTTCTTT	CASSLFRGSLNTEAFF
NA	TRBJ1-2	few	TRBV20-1	TGCAGTGCTGGGCGCTTAGGAGGGACCGGCTACACCTTC	CSAGRLGGTGYTF
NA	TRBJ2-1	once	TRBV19	TGTGCCAGCCCACCCCCGGAGGTCAGGGGTGAGCAGTTCTTC	CASPPPEVRGEQFF
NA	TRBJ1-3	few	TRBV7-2	TGTGCCAGCAGCTTAGTTTTCCGGGGCGGAAACACCATATATTTT	CASSLVFRGGNTIYF
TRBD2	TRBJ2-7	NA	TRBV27	TGTGCCAGCAGTTGGGCTAGCGGGAGGGCCGGGGCCTACGAGCAGTACTTC	CASSWASGRAGAYEQYF
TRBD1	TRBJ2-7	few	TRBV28	TGTGCCAGCAGTCCGTGGGACAGGAGCTCCTACGAGCAGTACTTC	CASSPWDRSSYEQYF
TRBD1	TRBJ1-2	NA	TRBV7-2	TGTGCCAGCAGCTTAGGACAGGGGTCTAACTATGGCTACACCTTC	CASSLGQGSNYGYTF
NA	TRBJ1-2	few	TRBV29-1	TGCAGCGTTGAAGGAGATCGGCATGGCTACACCTTC	CSVEGDRHGYTF
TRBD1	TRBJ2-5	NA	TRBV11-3	TGTGCCAGCAGTCCGGGACAGCTCCCTGGGACCCAGTACTTC	CASSPGQLPGTQYF
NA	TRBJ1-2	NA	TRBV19	TGTGCCAGTAGTAGGGCCCAGAGGGGCTATGGCTACACCTTC	CASSRAQRGYGYTF
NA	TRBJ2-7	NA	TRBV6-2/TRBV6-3	TGTGCCAGCAGTTATACGGGGGCCGTCGGCGAGCAGTACTTC	CASSYTGAVGEQYF
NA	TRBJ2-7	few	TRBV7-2	TGTGCCAGCAGCCCAGCGAGGGCCGGGGGCGAGCAGTACTTC	CASSPARAGGEQYF
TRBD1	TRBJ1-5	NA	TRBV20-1	TGCAGTGCCCAGGGGGACAGGGGGGATAGCAATCAGCCCCAGCATTTT	CSAQGDRGDSNQPQHF
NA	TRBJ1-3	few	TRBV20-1	TGCAGTGCTAGGCAGGGAAACACCATATATTTT	CSARQGNTIYF
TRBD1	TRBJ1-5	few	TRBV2	TGTGCCAGCAGAACAGGGGCTCCTCAGCCCCAGCATTTT	CASRTGAPQPQHF
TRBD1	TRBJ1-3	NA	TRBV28	TGTGCCAGCAGGGAACAGGGGCCCGGAAACACCATATATTTT	CASREQGPGNTIYF
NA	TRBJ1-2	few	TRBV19	TGTGCCACCGGAGGGATGAGTTATGGCTACACCTTC	CATGGMSYGYTF
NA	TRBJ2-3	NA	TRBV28	TGTGCCAGCAGTTTGGGCATGGGGAGCACAGATACGCAGTATTTT	CASSLGMGSTDTQYF
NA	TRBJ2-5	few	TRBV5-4	TGTGCCAGCAGCGGTAATGAGCCCGAGACCCAGTACTTC	CASSGNEPETQYF
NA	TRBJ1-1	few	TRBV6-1	TGTGCCAGCAGTCCAGACCGAGGGGGGAACACTGAAGCTTTCTTT	CASSPDRGGNTEAFF
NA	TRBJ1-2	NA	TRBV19	TGTGCCAGTAGTATAGTGTTCGGGCAGAACTATGGCTACACCTTC	CASSIVFGQNYGYTF